The source of this T cell receptor beta chain is a study of blood T cell repertoires in COVID-19. Turning to the study itself: COVID-19 samples from acute and convalescent phases originated in the United States, Italy and Spain. PBMCs, B-cell-depleted T cells, or T cells provided the cDNA or gDNA that made up the material.

Per the original data handling: Amplification of reference gene primers was used by the study to estimate nucleated cell counts. The table came from immunoSEQ multiplex PCR; TCRdb's copy has only in-frame clones and leaves some out. The V and J calls and the clone size are those of that table, but D and trimming were determined from the DNA. The sample lists approximately 100,000 clones, less than 85% seen once, with over 35% in the top ten. V gave up 4 bases and J gave up 4 bases; unmatched junction bases: 8. The germline CDR1 and CDR2 sequences are LGHNA and YNFKEQ. This CDR3 contains 17 residues. The sequence was collected from a man older than 75 with acute or convalescent COVID-19. The source material was peripheral blood. The gene calls are TRBV4-2 and TRBJ1-6; TRBD1 matches 9 bases. The CDR3 spells CASSRVEQGAYNSPLHF. CDR3 coding DNA: TGTGCCAGCAGCCGAGTAGAACAGGGGGCTTATAATTCACCCCTCCACTTT.